This T cell receptor beta chain emerged from a study of human T cells and chemical hapten exposure. Overall study context: Small discrepancies in pooled library volume mainly accounted for the varying TCR yields per sample.

The CDR3 is 12 amino acids. The V and J ends lost 5 bases and 9 bases respectively, with 11 bases between them. CDR1 is MNHNS, CDR2 SASEGT, per germline. Notes on the study in general: Unchanged with DPC sensitization were TCRs above 1 in 1000 frequency.

What the library attached to individual cDNA molecules were unique molecular identifiers. As handled by the study authors: TCR counts had a median of 95,638 per sample and spanned roughly 23,224 to 700,000. TCRdb processed the 5' RACE reads anew with MiXCR; each CDR3 protein has one entry. These V and J calls derive from TCRdb rather than the authors' analysis. The data show 130,000 or so distinct CDR3 sequences, approximately 4% seen once. Unfractionated whole blood was the source of the extracted total RNA. This clonotype has more than one count but fewer than ten. Its antigen is unknown. The receptor was isolated from a female donor in good health. The rearrangement uses TRBV6-1 and TRBJ2-1; a weak D match, TRBD1 (5 bases). CDR3 loop: CASSQTGCEQFF. CDR3 sequence (DNA): TGTGCCAGCAGTCAAACAGGATGTGAGCAGTTCTTC.